These T cell receptor beta chains were read from a single sample in a study of blood T cell repertoires in COVID-19. Clones were sequenced by immunoSEQ multiplex PCR, and TCRdb holds only the in-frame ones, with some missing. The sample shows about 73,000 clones, about four fifths of them seen only once. Sequencing was done on a sample of peripheral blood. The receptors were sampled from a man aged 45 to 65 with active COVID-19. Each CDR3 is given with its conserved first and last residue. The D gene is left open where the match is weak. Only part of the rows carry a size: once, few, many, or a class if the clone is expanded.

>TRBV7-8|TRBD2|.|TRBJ2-4
TGTGCCAGCAGCTCAGGACTAGCGGGAGTACTCAAAAACATTCAGTACTTC
CASSSGLAGVLKNIQYF
>TRBV7-3|TRBD2|.|TRBJ2-1
TGTGCCAGCAGCCGAACCCAGCGGGAGGAGCAGTTCTTC
CASSRTQREEQFF
>TRBV11-2|.|.|TRBJ1-1
TGTGCCAGCAGCTTAGTTCAGAGAGGCTATATGAACACTGAAGCTTTCTTT
CASSLVQRGYMNTEAFF
>TRBV5-1|.|few|TRBJ2-7
TGCGCCAGCAGCTTCGCGGCCCAAGGGACTTCTAAGGAGCAGTACTTC
CASSFAAQGTSKEQYF
>TRBV5-6|.|.|TRBJ2-1
TGTGCCAGCAGCTCCCCCTTCCCTTATGAGCAGTTCTTC
CASSSPFPYEQFF
>TRBV5-1|.|.|TRBJ2-3
TGCGCCAGCAGCTTGGGACAGGAAGCAGATACGCAGTATTTT
CASSLGQEADTQYF
>TRBV30|TRBD1|.|TRBJ1-3
TGTGCCTGGAGTCAGGGGACAGGGGCTGGAAACACCATATATTTT
CAWSQGTGAGNTIYF
>TRBV28|.|.|TRBJ2-2
TGTGCCAGCAGGAGTCTAGGGAACACCGGGGAGCTGTTTTTT
CASRSLGNTGELFF
>TRBV19|.|.|TRBJ1-2
TGTGCCAGTAGTTTATCGACAGATCGAAACTATGGCTACACCTTC
CASSLSTDRNYGYTF
>TRBV5-1|TRBD2|few|TRBJ2-1
TGCGCCAGCAGCGGTGGGCGTGGCGGGAGCTCCTACAATGAGCAGTTCTTC
CASSGGRGGSSYNEQFF
>TRBV7-9|.|.|TRBJ2-3
TGTGCCAGCAACGGGTGGGAGGCCCGCACAGATACGCAGTATTTT
CASNGWEARTDTQYF
>TRBV6-5|TRBD1|.|TRBJ1-1
TGTGCCAGCAGTTACTCCCGACAGGGGGCTAGGGCTGAAGCTTTCTTT
CASSYSRQGARAEAFF
>TRBV6-5|.|.|TRBJ2-6
TGTGCCACTACTGGGGCCAACGTCCTGACTTTC
CATTGANVLTF
>TRBV9|TRBD2|.|TRBJ2-1
TGTGCCAGCAGCACCCGAACTAGCGGGGGAGTATACAATGAGCAGTTCTTC
CASSTRTSGGVYNEQFF
>TRBV10-3|TRBD2|.|TRBJ2-1
TGTGCCATCAGTGAAGTAGCGGGGGGGCAAAATGAGCAGTTCTTC
CAISEVAGGQNEQFF
>TRBV6-2/TRBV6-3|.|.|TRBJ1-2
TGTGCCAGCAGTTACTCGCGCGGAACAGGGCGGCATGGCTACACCTTC
CASSYSRGTGRHGYTF
>TRBV5-5|.|.|TRBJ2-2
TGTGCCAGCAGCTTAATAACAGTGAACACCGGGGAGCTGTTTTTT
CASSLITVNTGELFF
>TRBV14|.|.|TRBJ2-2
TGTGCCAGCAGCCAAGCTAGGTCCGGGGAGCTGTTTTTT
CASSQARSGELFF
>TRBV4-1|TRBD1|.|TRBJ2-7
TGCGCCAGCAGCCAAATACAGGGGGTTGAGCAGTACTTC
CASSQIQGVEQYF
>TRBV5-1|.|.|TRBJ2-3
TGCGCCAGCAGCTCGACTCTCTCCCCAGATACGCAGTATTTT
CASSSTLSPDTQYF
>TRBV28|.|.|TRBJ2-7
TGTGCCAGCACTTTGGGGGGAGGACGTTCCTACGAGCAGTACTTC
CASTLGGGRSYEQYF
>TRBV9|TRBD2|.|TRBJ2-1
TGTGCCAGCAGCGTAGGGATAGCGGGGAACCCAAGGGACCCCGAGCAGTTCTTC
CASSVGIAGNPRDPEQFF
>TRBV27|.|.|TRBJ1-6
TGTGCCAGCAGTTTGAACGGATGGGCGTATAATTCACCCCTCCACTTT
CASSLNGWAYNSPLHF
>TRBV7-3|.|.|TRBJ2-7
TGTGCCAGCAGCCCCGGAGGAAGCTCCTACGAGCAGTACTTC
CASSPGGSSYEQYF
>TRBV6-5|.|.|TRBJ1-2
TGTGCCAGCAGTTACTCTATTCAGGAAAGCTATGGCTACACCTTC
CASSYSIQESYGYTF
>TRBV18|.|.|TRBJ1-3
TGTGCCAGCTCACCCGGTGAGGCCGAGGGAAACACCATATATTTT
CASSPGEAEGNTIYF
>TRBV3-1/TRBV3-2|TRBD1|.|TRBJ1-2
TGTGCCAGCAGCCTGGGACAGGGTGAAGGCTACACCTTC
CASSLGQGEGYTF
>TRBV5-1|TRBD1|.|TRBJ1-2
TGCGCCAGCAGCTCGAGCGGGACAGGGTTATACTATGGCTACACCTTC
CASSSSGTGLYYGYTF
>TRBV18|TRBD1|.|TRBJ1-2
TGTGCCAGCTCACCACCGTACGGAGGACAGGTCGGCTATGGCTACACCTTC
CASSPPYGGQVGYGYTF
>TRBV27|.|.|TRBJ2-7
TGTGCCAGCAGGAGGGGGTCCTACGAGCAGTACTTC
CASRRGSYEQYF
>TRBV7-2|.|.|TRBJ1-5
TGTGCCAGCAGCTGGAGCACAGGGAGATACTACAATCAGCCCCAGCATTTT
CASSWSTGRYYNQPQHF
>TRBV7-7|.|few|TRBJ1-2
TGTGCCAGCAGCCCCCTAGCCTATGGCTACACCTTC
CASSPLAYGYTF
>TRBV5-5|TRBD1|.|TRBJ1-6
TGTGCCAGCAGCCCGACAGGGGTTAATTCACCCCTCCACTTT
CASSPTGVNSPLHF
>TRBV5-4|.|.|TRBJ1-6
TGTGCCAGCAGTTCCACCGGGGGGTGGGGTTCACCCCTCCACTTT
CASSSTGGWGSPLHF
>TRBV7-2|.|.|TRBJ2-1
TGTGCCAGCAGCTACCGCTTGGGGCGAGGCCTTCGAGAGCAGTTCTTC
CASSYRLGRGLREQFF
>TRBV7-2|.|.|TRBJ1-1
TGTGCCAGCAGCTTAGCGCCGGCAGAGGGTGAAGCTTTCTTT
CASSLAPAEGEAFF
>TRBV29-1|.|.|TRBJ1-1
TGCAGCGCAGAGGAGGCTGAAGCTTTCTTT
CSAEEAEAFF
>TRBV19|TRBD1|.|TRBJ2-7
TGTGCCAGTAGTCCGCCGGGACAGCAATTCTACGAGCAGTACTTC
CASSPPGQQFYEQYF
>TRBV28|TRBD1|.|TRBJ1-1
TGTGCCAGCAGTTATACAGGGGGGGACACTGAAGCTTTCTTT
CASSYTGGDTEAFF
>TRBV18|TRBD2|.|TRBJ2-3
TGTGCCAGCTCAAAGCGGGAGGAGGGCACAGATACGCAGTATTTT
CASSKREEGTDTQYF
>TRBV2|TRBD2|.|TRBJ2-7
TGTGCCAGCAGTTGGAGTAGCGGGGCGCCAGGACCCTCCTACGAGCAGTACTTC
CASSWSSGAPGPSYEQYF
>TRBV5-1|TRBD1|.|TRBJ1-5
TGCGCCAGCAGTTCGACAGGGGAACAGCCCCAGCATTTT
CASSSTGEQPQHF
>TRBV11-1|.|.|TRBJ2-3
TGTGCCAGCAGCCCAGAGGTAGCGGCATCCACAGATACGCAGTATTTT
CASSPEVAASTDTQYF
>TRBV12-5|TRBD2|.|TRBJ2-1
TGTGCTAGTGGCCAGAGCGGGAGGGCCTTGGGTGAGCAGTTCTTC
CASGQSGRALGEQFF
>TRBV7-8|.|.|TRBJ2-1
TGTGCCAGCAGCTTAGTAGGACAGACAGAGCAGTTCTTC
CASSLVGQTEQFF
>TRBV27|.|.|TRBJ1-5
TGTGCCAGCAGTTTATTACATAGCAATCAGCCCCAGCATTTT
CASSLLHSNQPQHF
>TRBV19|.|.|TRBJ2-7
TGTGCCAGTAGTTCCCACGAGCGGGCCGGGGACGAGCAGTACTTC
CASSSHERAGDEQYF
>TRBV15|TRBD2|.|TRBJ2-2
TGTGCCACCAGCAGAGTGACTAGCGGGATAGGGAACACCGGGGAGCTGTTTTTT
CATSRVTSGIGNTGELFF
>TRBV6-4|.|.|TRBJ2-2
TGTGCCAGCAGTGACAGGGAGGCCGGGGAGCTGTTTTTT
CASSDREAGELFF
>TRBV11-2|TRBD2|.|TRBJ2-1
TGTGCCAGCAGCCCTCGACTAGCGGGGGGGCAGGATGAGCAGTTCTTC
CASSPRLAGGQDEQFF
>TRBV6-1|.|.|TRBJ1-1
TGTGCCAGTAGTGAAGTTGTGCCGGGGGCTGAAGCTTTCTTT
CASSEVVPGAEAFF
>TRBV24-1|.|.|TRBJ2-1
TGTGCCACCAGTGACCCTACAGGGGGGGCGATAAATGAGCAGTTCTTC
CATSDPTGGAINEQFF
>TRBV2|TRBD2|.|TRBJ2-1
TGTGCCAGCAAGCGGGGGAGCTCCTACAATGAGCAGTTCTTC
CASKRGSSYNEQFF
>TRBV14|TRBD2|.|TRBJ2-7
TGTGCCAGCAGCCAAGTTAGCGGGCCCTCCTACGAGCAGTACTTC
CASSQVSGPSYEQYF
>TRBV28|TRBD1|.|TRBJ1-5
TGTGCCAGCAGTTTAAGTCAGGGGGCGCGGAGTCAGCCCCAGCATTTT
CASSLSQGARSQPQHF
>TRBV5-4|TRBD2|few|TRBJ2-7
TGTGCCAGCAGCTTCGTTCCGGGACTAGCGGGGGCGGTAGGGTTC
CASSFVPGLAGAVGF
>TRBV6-2/TRBV6-3|.|.|TRBJ2-7
TGTGCCAGCCGCCCTATCGGCTACGAGCAGTACTTC
CASRPIGYEQYF